The next 11 T cell receptor beta chains were all read from a single sample in a study of early stage breast cancer tumors. Assay: immunoSEQ multiplex PCR; the TCRdb copy retains only in-frame clones and omits some. The sample includes tens of thousands of clones, roughly three fifths of them seen just once. The source material was breast tumor tissue. All receptors come from a person aged 45 to 59 with breast cancer.

The V gene is TRBV11-1, the J gene TRBJ2-7; TRBD2 matches at 14 bases. The ends lost 5 bases at V and 4 bases at J; junction bases unmatched: 4. Germline V gives CDR1 SGHAT, CDR2 FQDESV (reference sequence). This CDR3 spans 15 amino acids. The CDR3 reads CASSIGTSGRYEQYF. CDR3 DNA: TGTGCCAGCAGCATCGGGACTAGCGGGAGATACGAGCAGTACTTC.

This clone came up a few times. This chain uses TRBV7-9 with TRBJ2-2; D unclear. V was trimmed by 8 bases and J by 7 bases, leaving 8 bases between them. CDR3 length equals 11 residues. Germline V gives CDR1 SEHNR, CDR2 FQNEAQ (reference sequence). CDR3 sequence: CASQFGGELFF. CDR3 DNA: TGTGCCAGCCAATTCGGCGGGGAGCTGTTTTTT.

Only one count was recorded for this clone. The chain carries TRBV18 and TRBJ1-1; no definite D call. Germline-derived CDR1 and CDR2 are KGHSH and LQKENI. V lost 8 bases to trimming and J lost 2 bases, with 9 bases between them. This CDR3 contains 12 residues. The CDR3 is CASRAGNTEAFF. CDR3 DNA sequence: TGTGCCAGCAGGGCGGGAAACACTGAAGCTTTCTTT.

The chain links TRBV29-1 to TRBJ2-5; D remains ambiguous. Between the trimmed V and J ends, which lost 5 bases and 0 bases, there was a span of 7 bases. Germline values: CDR1 SQVTM, CDR2 ANQGSEA. The CDR3 is 12 residues long. CDR3 region: CSVIPYQETQYF. In DNA, the CDR3 is TGCAGCGTTATTCCCTACCAAGAGACCCAGTACTTC. Full variable domain (outside the CDR3, taken from reference TRBV29-1 and TRBJ2-5): SAVISQKPSRDICQRGTSLTIQCQVDSQVTMMFWYRQQPGQSLTLIATANQGSEATYESGFVIDKFPISRPNLTFSTLTVSNMSPEDSSIYLCSVIPYQETQYFGPGTRLLVL.

The J gene is TRBJ2-7, the V gene TRBV7-6; D is perhaps TRBD1 (6 bases). CDR1 and CDR2 from the germline V gene are SGHVS and FNYEAQ. V shed 5 bases and J shed 3 bases, with 14 bases lying between them. This CDR3 has 14 amino acids. The CDR3 spells CASSLQQGLYEQYF. In DNA, the CDR3 is TGTGCCAGCAGCCTGCAACAGGGTCTCTACGAGCAGTACTTC.

For the CDR3, the DNA is TGTGCCAGCAGCTTAGGTAGTCTGGAGCGGGAGTTTCAGGAGACCCAGTACTTC. Protein product: CASSLGSLEREFQETQYF. The chain couples TRBV7-2 to TRBJ2-5; TRBD2 matches at 8 bases. The V gene's germline CDR1 is SGHTA and CDR2 FQGNSA. This CDR3 region has 18 residues. Losses at the gene ends were 1 base for V and 5 bases for J; bases not matched to a gene: 15.

This chain links TRBV20-1 with TRBJ2-7; TRBD1 is a possible D gene (6 bases). CDR3 length: 11 residues. CDR1 and CDR2 (germline): DFQATT, SNEGSKA (reference sequence). With 6 bases removed from V and 6 bases from J, the gap between germline ends came to 12 bases. The CDR3, as DNA: TGCAGTGCAGCCAGGGACACCGAGCAGTACTTC. Translated, it gives CSAARDTEQYF.

This chain joins TRBV7-2 and TRBJ2-5; maybe TRBD1 (5 bases). This CDR3 is built from 12 residues. Trimming removed 2 bases at V and 5 bases at J, with 6 bases between. In germline, CDR1 is SGHTA, CDR2 FQGNSA. CDR3 in DNA: TGTGCCAGCAGCTTAAGGGGCGAGACCCAGTACTTC. Its translation is CASSLRGETQYF. The full variable domain, rest sourced from reference TRBV7-2 and TRBJ2-5, is GAGVSQSPSNKVTEKGKDVELRCDPISGHTALYWYRQSLGQGLEFLIYFQGNSAPDKSGLPSDRFSAERTGGSVSTLTIQRTQQEDSAVYLCASSLRGETQYFGPGTRLLVL.

This chain's CDR3 is CASSGGWEIGANQPQHF. CDR3 bases: TGTGCCAGCAGTGGTGGCTGGGAGATAGGAGCCAATCAGCCCCAGCATTTT. The rearrangement links TRBV6-1 to TRBJ1-5; D remains ambiguous. The V end lost 4 bases, the J end lost 3 bases, and 19 bases lay between the germline ends. CDR3 length equals 17 residues. Germline CDR1 MNHNS, CDR2 SASEGT.

J is TRBJ2-3 and V is TRBV6-4, with D possibly matching TRBD1 (6 bases). The CDR3 runs to 16 residues. Trimming took 0 bases from V and 4 from J, leaving 14 bases between them. Germline CDR1 reads MRHNA; CDR2 reads SNTAGT. The CDR3 bases are TGTGCCAGCAGTGACTCAGGGGGTGTTGGCCCAGATACGCAGTATTTT. This sequence encodes CASSDSGGVGPDTQYF.

The CDR3 spells CASSTGLAGTRYNEQFF. CDR3 in DNA: TGCGCCAGCAGTACGGGACTAGCGGGAACTAGGTACAATGAGCAGTTCTTC. V and J are TRBV10-2 and TRBJ2-1, with 13 bases fitting TRBD2. CDR3 length equals 17 residues. V shed 5 bases and J 4 bases; nucleotides not matched to a gene: 8. CDR1 is WSHSY and CDR2 is SAAADI in the germline V gene.